Listed below are T cell receptor beta chains from one sample, sequenced in a study of blood T cells in healthy people across ages. TCRdb used MiXCR to reprocess the 5' RACE reads, holding one entry per CDR3 protein. The data show over 600,000 distinct CDR3 sequences, more than 50% seen once. The sample taken for sequencing was blood. Receptors were obtained from a middle-aged man in good health. CDR3s include the opening cysteine and the closing phenylalanine or tryptophan. The order of the fields is D gene, J gene, V gene, clone size, CDR3 DNA, CDR3 protein. The D gene is left open where the match is weak. Clone size appears in some rows only: once, few, many, or a class for an expanded clone.

d_call: -
j_call: TRBJ2-1
v_call: TRBV29-1
clone_size: -
cdr3_nt: TGCAGCGTTTATCCCAGACGGTTACGATACAATGAGCAGTTCTTC
cdr3_aa: CSVYPRRLRYNEQFF

d_call: -
j_call: TRBJ2-5
v_call: TRBV9
clone_size: -
cdr3_nt: TGTGCCAGCAGCGTGGGACCCCAAGAGACCCAGTACTTC
cdr3_aa: CASSVGPQETQYF

d_call: TRBD1
j_call: TRBJ1-5
v_call: TRBV3-1
clone_size: -
cdr3_nt: TGTGCCAGCAGCCATGGACAGGGTAATCAGCCCCAGCATTTT
cdr3_aa: CASSHGQGNQPQHF

d_call: TRBD1
j_call: TRBJ2-1
v_call: TRBV7-2
clone_size: -
cdr3_nt: TGTGCCAGCAGCTTAGTGACAGGGGGAGAGCAGTTCTTC
cdr3_aa: CASSLVTGGEQFF

d_call: -
j_call: TRBJ2-5
v_call: TRBV5-1
clone_size: -
cdr3_nt: TGCGCCAGCAGCTTGACCGGGCACGGCCAAGAGACCCAGTACTTC
cdr3_aa: CASSLTGHGQETQYF

d_call: -
j_call: TRBJ2-6
v_call: TRBV4-1
clone_size: -
cdr3_nt: TGCGCCAGCAGCCTAAGCCGTTTGTCAGGTCCTGGGGCCAACGTCCTGACTTTC
cdr3_aa: CASSLSRLSGPGANVLTF

d_call: -
j_call: TRBJ2-7
v_call: TRBV4-1
clone_size: -
cdr3_nt: TGCGCCAGCAGCCAAGAAACAGGACCCTACGAGCAGTACTTC
cdr3_aa: CASSQETGPYEQYF

d_call: -
j_call: TRBJ1-1
v_call: TRBV6-5
clone_size: -
cdr3_nt: TGTGCCAGCAGTTACTCGAGGGCGTCTGAAGCTTTCTTT
cdr3_aa: CASSYSRASEAFF

d_call: TRBD2
j_call: TRBJ2-7
v_call: TRBV7-2
clone_size: -
cdr3_nt: TGTGCCAGCAGCCTTGGGTTGGGACTAGCGGTCTACGAGCAGTACTTC
cdr3_aa: CASSLGLGLAVYEQYF

d_call: TRBD1
j_call: TRBJ2-1
v_call: TRBV29-1
clone_size: -
cdr3_nt: TGCAGCTTTGGGGGACAGGGGCCTATCAATGAGCAGTTCTTC
cdr3_aa: CSFGGQGPINEQFF

d_call: -
j_call: TRBJ1-2
v_call: TRBV5-6
clone_size: -
cdr3_nt: TGTGCCAGCAGCCACACTACACAGGTTAACTATGGCTACACCTTC
cdr3_aa: CASSHTTQVNYGYTF

d_call: TRBD1
j_call: TRBJ2-7
v_call: TRBV7-9
clone_size: -
cdr3_nt: TGTGCCAGCAGCTTATGGGCCGGACAGGGGGACCTTGCGGTCTACGAGCAGTACTTC
cdr3_aa: CASSLWAGQGDLAVYEQYF

d_call: -
j_call: TRBJ2-7
v_call: TRBV7-2
clone_size: few
cdr3_nt: TGTGCCAGCAGCCGCCGGGACGGCTCCTACGAGCAGTACTTC
cdr3_aa: CASSRRDGSYEQYF

d_call: TRBD2
j_call: TRBJ2-5
v_call: TRBV6-2/TRBV6-3
clone_size: few
cdr3_nt: TGTGCCAGCAGTTACTCGATTAGCGGGAGGTACAATGAGCAGTACTTC
cdr3_aa: CASSYSISGRYNEQYF